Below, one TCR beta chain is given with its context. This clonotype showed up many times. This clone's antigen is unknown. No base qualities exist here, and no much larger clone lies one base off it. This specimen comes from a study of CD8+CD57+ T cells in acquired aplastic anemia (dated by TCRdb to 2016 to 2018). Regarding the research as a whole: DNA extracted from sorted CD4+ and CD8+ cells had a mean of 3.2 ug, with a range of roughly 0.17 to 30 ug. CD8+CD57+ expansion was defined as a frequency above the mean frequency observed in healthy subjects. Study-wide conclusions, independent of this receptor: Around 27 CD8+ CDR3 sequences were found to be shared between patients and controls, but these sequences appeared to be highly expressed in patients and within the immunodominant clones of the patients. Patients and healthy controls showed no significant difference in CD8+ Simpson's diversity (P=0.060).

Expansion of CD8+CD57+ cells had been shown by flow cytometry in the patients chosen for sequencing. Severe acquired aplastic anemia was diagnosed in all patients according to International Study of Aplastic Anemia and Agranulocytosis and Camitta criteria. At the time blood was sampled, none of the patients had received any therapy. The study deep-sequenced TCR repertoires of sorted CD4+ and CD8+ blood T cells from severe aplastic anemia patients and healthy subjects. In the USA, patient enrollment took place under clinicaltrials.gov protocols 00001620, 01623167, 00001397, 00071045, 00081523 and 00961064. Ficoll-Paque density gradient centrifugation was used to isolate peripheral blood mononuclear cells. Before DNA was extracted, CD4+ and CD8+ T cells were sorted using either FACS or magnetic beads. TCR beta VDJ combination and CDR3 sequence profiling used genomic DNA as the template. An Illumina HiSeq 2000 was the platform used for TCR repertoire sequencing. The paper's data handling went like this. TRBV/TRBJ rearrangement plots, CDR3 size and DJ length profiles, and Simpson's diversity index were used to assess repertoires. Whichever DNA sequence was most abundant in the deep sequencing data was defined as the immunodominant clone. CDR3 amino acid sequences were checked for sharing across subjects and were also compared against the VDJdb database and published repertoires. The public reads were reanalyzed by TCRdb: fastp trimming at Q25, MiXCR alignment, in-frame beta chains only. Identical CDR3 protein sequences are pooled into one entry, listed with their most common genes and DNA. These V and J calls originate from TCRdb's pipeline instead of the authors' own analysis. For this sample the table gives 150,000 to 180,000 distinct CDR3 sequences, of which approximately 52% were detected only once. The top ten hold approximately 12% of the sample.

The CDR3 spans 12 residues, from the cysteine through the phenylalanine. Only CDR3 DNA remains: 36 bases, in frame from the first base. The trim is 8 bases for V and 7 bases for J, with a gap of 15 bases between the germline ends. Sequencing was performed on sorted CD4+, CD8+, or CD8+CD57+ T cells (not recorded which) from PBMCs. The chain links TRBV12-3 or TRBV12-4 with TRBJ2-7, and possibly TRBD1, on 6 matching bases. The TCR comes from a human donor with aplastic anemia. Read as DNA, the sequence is TGTGCCAGCTGGACAGCCTTGGGGGAGCAGTACTTC. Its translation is CASWTALGEQYF.